Each of the 23 T cell receptor beta chains below was sequenced from the same sample in a study of T cell responses to AZD1222 COVID-19 vaccine. TCRdb keeps only in-frame clones here, not all; method: immunoSEQ multiplex PCR. The sample holds about 150,000 clones, under 95% seen once. The sequenced sample was peripheral blood, obtained on day 0 of AZD1222 vaccination. The receptor source for this set is an adult in good health.

This chain uses TRBV6-5 with TRBJ1-5; D unresolved. V was shortened by 1 base and J by 2 bases, with 3 bases between the two germline ends. The germline CDR1 and CDR2 sequences are MNHEY and SVGAGI. This CDR3 comprises 13 residues. CDR3 region: CASSYFGNQPQHF. The CDR3 DNA reads TGTGCCAGCAGTTACTTCGGCAATCAGCCCCAGCATTTT.

The V and J genes are TRBV5-1 and TRBJ2-5; no reliable D call. Per the germline V gene, CDR1 is SGHRS and CDR2 is YFSETQ. Trimming took 2 bases from V and 3 from J, leaving 14 bases between them. The CDR3 runs 15 residues. The CDR3: CASSFNYDTKETQYF. The CDR3 DNA follows: TGCGCCAGCAGCTTTAACTATGATACTAAAGAGACCCAGTACTTC.

The V gene is TRBV10-3, the J gene TRBJ2-1; TRBD1 matches at 9 bases. There are 14 residues in the CDR3. Germline V lookup: CDR1 ENHRY, CDR2 SYGVKD. Trimming cost V 4 bases and J 7 bases; bases outside gene matches: 5. The CDR3 DNA is TGTGCCATCAGTGGTGGGACAGGGCTAAATGAGCAGTTCTTC. Encoded protein: CAISGGTGLNEQFF.

Here the CDR3 reads CASSHNLMSEQFF. CDR3 nucleotide sequence: TGTGCCAGCAGCCACAATTTGATGAGTGAGCAGTTCTTC. J is TRBJ2-1 and V is TRBV5-6; unclear D gene. The CDR3 totals 13 residues. Trimming cost V 4 bases and J 9 bases, with 14 bases left between them. The germline CDR1 and CDR2 sequences are SGHDT and YYEEEE.

This clone has just a few counts. This chain uses TRBV19 with TRBJ1-5; possible D gene TRBD1, 6 bases. V shed 5 bases and J shed 0 bases, with 20 bases lying between them. The germline V gene encodes CDR1 LNHDA and CDR2 SQIVND (reference sequence). The CDR3 extends over 18 amino acids. The CDR3 loop reads CASSPTGASSYSNQPQHF. The CDR3 nucleotides read TGTGCCAGTAGTCCGACGGGGGCATCTAGCTATAGCAATCAGCCCCAGCATTTT.

The CDR3 reads CAWSVGDGYTF. CDR3 nucleotides: TGTGCCTGGAGTGTGGGTGATGGCTACACCTTC. This chain joins TRBV30 and TRBJ1-2, with D hard to call. CDR1 is GTSNPN, CDR2 SVGIG, per germline (reference sequence). V dropped 0 bases and J dropped 6 bases, with 5 bases sitting between them. The CDR3 loop spans 11 amino acids.

This clone has a single count. The rearrangement links TRBV3-1 (or the pseudogene TRBV3-2) to TRBJ1-2; a weak D match, TRBD1 (6 bases). Germline V gene lookup returns CDR1 LGHDT and CDR2 YNNKEL (reference sequence). There are 16 residues in the CDR3. The V end was cut by 0 bases, the J end by 8 bases, with 19 bases between. DNA for the CDR3: TGTGCCAGCAGCCAAGATCCACGCCGGTTTGGACAGGGCTACACCTTC. Its protein is CASSQDPRRFGQGYTF.

This chain uses TRBV3-1 (or the pseudogene TRBV3-2) with TRBJ1-5; D uncertain. CDR3 length: 17 amino acids. Germline values: CDR1 LGHDT, CDR2 YNNKEL (reference sequence). V shed 5 bases and J shed 7 bases, with 24 bases lying between them. For the CDR3, the DNA is TGTGCCAGCAGCTACTTGGGCGGTTTTAGGAGGAACCAGCCCCAGCATTTT. Translation: CASSYLGGFRRNQPQHF.

This rearrangement joins TRBV2 to TRBJ1-2; D might be TRBD1 (5 bases). This CDR3 is 15 amino acids long. The germline CDR1 and CDR2 sequences are SNHLY and FYNNEI. Trimming took 8 bases from V and 4 from J, leaving 20 bases between them. CDR3 sequence: CASGGGRADGYGYTF. CDR3 DNA: TGTGCCAGCGGTGGTGGCAGGGCGGATGGCTATGGCTACACCTTC.

The rearrangement links TRBV27 to TRBJ1-2, with D tentatively TRBD1 (5 bases). V was cut by 10 bases and J by 4 bases, with 16 bases left in between. The CDR3 is made up of 13 amino acids. Looked up from germline, CDR1 is MNHEY and CDR2 is SMNVEV (reference sequence). DNA for the CDR3: TGTGCCACCCGAGAGGGGTCTCGCTATGGCTACACCTTC. As protein: CATREGSRYGYTF.

The chain couples TRBV7-8 to TRBJ1-1; TRBD1 matches 9 bases. CDR3 length: 14 amino acids. Germline CDR1 SGHVS, CDR2 FQNEAQ. Unmatched junction bases numbered 5, after V lost 6 bases and J lost 3 bases. This CDR3 reads CASRIQGAYTEAFF. Written as DNA, the CDR3 is TGTGCCAGCAGGATACAGGGGGCCTACACTGAAGCTTTCTTT.

CDR3 in DNA: TGTGCCACCAGCAGCGGGGGAGCGGACATTCAGTACTTC. Translating gives CATSSGGADIQYF. The chain recombines TRBV15 with TRBJ2-4; D is perhaps TRBD2 (6 bases). The CDR3 is made up of 13 amino acids. With 3 bases removed from V and 8 bases from J, the gap between germline ends came to 11 bases. CDR1 and CDR2 from the germline V gene are LNHNV and YYDKDF (reference sequence).

The CDR3 region has the DNA TGTGCCAGCAGTTCCTGGGGGGTAGGGAACACTGAAGCTTTCTTT. Translation: CASSSWGVGNTEAFF. The chain employs TRBV6-5 and TRBJ1-1; maybe TRBD1 (5 bases). The V gene lost 4 bases and the J gene lost 1 base, with 13 bases spanning the gap. The CDR3 totals 15 residues. Germline CDR1 and CDR2: MNHEY and SVGAGI.

The rearrangement joins TRBV7-3 to TRBJ1-5; 8 nucleotides agree with TRBD1. The germline V gene encodes CDR1 SGHTA and CDR2 FQGTGA. The CDR3 sequence is 16 residues long. V shed 5 bases, J shed 4 bases, and the junction held 10 bases outside the gene matches. DNA for the CDR3: TGTGCCAGCAGCCGATACCGGACAGGGCCAAATCAGCCCCAGCATTTT. As protein: CASSRYRTGPNQPQHF. Full variable domain (outside the CDR3, taken from reference TRBV7-3 and TRBJ1-5): GAGVSQTPSNKVTEKGKYVELRCDPISGHTALYWYRQSLGQGPEFLIYFQGTGAADDSGLPNDRFFAVRPEGSVSTLKIQRTERGDSAVYLCASSRYRTGPNQPQHFGDGTRLSIL.

This chain connects TRBV11-1 to TRBJ1-1; TRBD1 might be the D (5 bases). Germline V lookup: CDR1 SGHAT, CDR2 FQDESV (reference sequence). The CDR3 is 16 amino acids. V dropped 0 bases and J dropped 2 bases, with 13 bases sitting between them. CDR3 coding DNA: TGTGCCAGCAGCTTAGCCAGCGGACAAGGAAACACTGAAGCTTTCTTT. The encoded protein is CASSLASGQGNTEAFF.

The chain carries TRBV5-5 and TRBJ2-5, with 8 nucleotides matching TRBD2. V trimming: 0 bases; J trimming: 2 bases; junction bases outside the gene matches: 9. Looked up from germline, CDR1 is SGHKS and CDR2 is YYEKEE (reference sequence). The CDR3 runs 17 residues. The CDR3 reads CASSLAPLRGVQETQYF. The CDR3 nucleotides are TGTGCCAGCAGCTTGGCACCCTTGCGGGGGGTACAAGAGACCCAGTACTTC.

V gene TRBV28 combines with J gene TRBJ1-4; TRBD1 is a possible D gene (5 bases). The V end lost 1 base, the J end lost 2 bases, and 11 bases lay between the germline ends. This CDR3 is built from 16 residues. CDR1 is MDHEN, CDR2 SYDVKM, per germline. The CDR3 DNA sequence: TGTGCCAGCAGTTTATACACAGGCGAGACTAATGAAAAACTGTTTTTT. Protein sequence: CASSLYTGETNEKLFF.

The genes are TRBV3-1 (or the pseudogene TRBV3-2) and TRBJ1-2; possible D gene TRBD1, 6 bases. The CDR3 runs to 16 residues. Trimming took off 1 base at V and 4 bases at J, with 16 bases between the two ends. The germline V gene encodes CDR1 LGHDT and CDR2 YNNKEL (reference sequence). CDR3 in DNA: TGTGCCAGCAGCCAAGGGGGCAGGGGAAAAGTCTATGGCTACACCTTC. It encodes CASSQGGRGKVYGYTF.

The chain is built from TRBV10-2 and TRBJ2-5; TRBD1 agrees at 7 bases. CDR1 WSHSY and CDR2 SAAADI come from the germline V gene. This CDR3 is 13 amino acids long. Trimming cost V 6 bases and J 5 bases; bases outside gene matches: 6. The CDR3 loop reads CASRQGTTETQYF. DNA for the CDR3: TGCGCCAGCAGACAGGGGACGACGGAGACCCAGTACTTC.

This sequence joins TRBV4-2 and TRBJ1-1; D is perhaps TRBD1 (6 bases). Germline CDR1 and CDR2: LGHNA and YNFKEQ. Between the trimmed V and J ends, which lost 1 base and 4 bases, there was a span of 13 bases. The CDR3 has 15 residues. DNA for the CDR3: TGTGCCAGCAGCCAAGGGGGGGGGCTTGTCACTGAAGCTTTCTTT. As protein: CASSQGGGLVTEAFF.

V is TRBV30 and J is TRBJ1-3, with TRBD1 matching over 11 bases. CDR1 GTSNPN and CDR2 SVGIG come from the germline V gene (reference sequence). Trimming took 0 bases from V and 7 from J; bases not matched to a gene: 5. There are 15 residues in the CDR3. The CDR3 nucleotides read TGTGCCTGGAGTGTAAGAGGACAGGGGGCCAACACCATATATTTT. Translating gives CAWSVRGQGANTIYF.

Remarks on this clone: This sample also contains other DNA sequences that code for the same CDR3. V is TRBV30 and J is TRBJ1-2; D remains ambiguous. Trimming took 0 bases from V and 2 from J, leaving 7 bases between them. Per the germline V gene, CDR1 is GTSNPN and CDR2 is SVGIG (reference sequence). This CDR3 contains 13 residues. The CDR3 sequence: CAWSVLGNYGYTF. CDR3 nucleotides: TGTGCCTGGAGTGTACTGGGGAACTATGGCTACACCTTC. The whole variable domain, filled in from reference TRBV30 and TRBJ1-2, reads SQTIHQWPATLVQPVGSPLSLECTVEGTSNPNLYWYRQAAGRGLQLLFYSVGIGQISSEVPQNLSASRPQDRQFILSSKKLLLSDSGFYLCAWSVLGNYGYTFGSGTRLTVV.

The CDR3 reads CASSLDTLLAGVYEQYF. CDR3 DNA sequence: TGTGCCAGCAGCTTAGATACCCTCCTAGCGGGGGTCTACGAGCAGTACTTC. The rearrangement uses TRBV11-2 and TRBJ2-7, with TRBD2 matching over 10 bases. CDR1 and CDR2 from the germline V gene are SGHAT and FQNNGV. With V trimmed by 0 bases and J by 3 bases, 8 bases remained unmatched. The CDR3 spans 17 residues. Full variable domain (rest looked up from reference TRBV11-2 and TRBJ2-7): EAGVAQSPRYKIIEKRQSVAFWCNPISGHATLYWYQQILGQGPKLLIQFQNNGVVDDSQLPKDRFSAERLKGVDSTLKIQPAKLEDSAVYLCASSLDTLLAGVYEQYFGPGTRLTVT.